These 23 T cell receptor beta chains originate from one sample sequenced in a study of blood T cell repertoires in COVID-19. Sequenced by immunoSEQ multiplex PCR; TCRdb stores in-frame clones only, minus some. The profile shows 150,000 to 200,000 clones, less than 90% of them singletons. What was sequenced was peripheral blood. The source of these receptors is a woman between 65 and 79 years old with COVID-19, enrolled during active disease.

The CDR3 here is CASSFTGYTGNTIYF. CDR3 nucleotides: TGTGCCAGCAGTTTTACGGGGTACACTGGAAACACCATATATTTT. The chain has TRBV11-2 and TRBJ1-3, with D unresolved. CDR3 length equals 15 residues. Germline loops: CDR1 SGHAT, CDR2 FQNNGV. Trimming stripped 6 bases from V and 2 bases from J, with 14 bases between.

The chain recombines TRBV7-2 with TRBJ1-4; 9 bases fit TRBD1. V was pared by 5 bases and J by 3 bases, with 4 bases of the junction left unmatched. The CDR3 is 15 amino acids. Looked up from germline, CDR1 is SGHTA and CDR2 is FQGNSA. The CDR3 bases are TGTGCCAGCAGCACCCGACAGGGGGCTAATGAAAAACTGTTTTTT. Translated: CASSTRQGANEKLFF.

The genes are TRBV5-1 and TRBJ1-1; 8 nucleotides align to TRBD1. CDR1 and CDR2 from the germline V gene are SGHRS and YFSETQ. V lost 3 bases and J lost 6; bases outside the gene matches: 13. There are 16 residues in the CDR3. The CDR3 is CASSYVGQGALAEAFF. For the CDR3, the DNA is TGCGCCAGCAGCTACGTGGGGCAGGGGGCGCTTGCTGAAGCTTTCTTT.

The V call is TRBV5-1, the J call TRBJ1-4; D is undetermined. Germline V CDR1 and CDR2: SGHRS, YFSETQ. V was trimmed by 4 bases and J by 5 bases, leaving 9 bases between them. The CDR3 contains 13 residues. The chain's CDR3 is CASSPEINEKLFF. DNA for the CDR3: TGCGCCAGCAGCCCCGAGATAAATGAAAAACTGTTTTTT. The variable domain in full, completed from reference TRBV5-1 and TRBJ1-4, reads KAGVTQTPRYLIKTRGQQVTLSCSPISGHRSVSWYQQTPGQGLQFLFEYFSETQRNKGNFPGRFSGRQFSNSRSEMNVSTLELGDSALYLCASSPEINEKLFFGSGTQLSVL.

J is TRBJ1-1 and V is TRBV5-1; 8 bases map to TRBD1. Trimming cost V 0 bases and J 4 bases; bases outside gene matches: 8. This CDR3 spans 16 amino acids. CDR1 and CDR2 (germline): SGHRS, YFSETQ. CDR3 sequence: CASSLGLTGVITEAFF. CDR3 nucleotide sequence: TGCGCCAGCAGCTTGGGGCTGACAGGGGTCATCACTGAAGCTTTCTTT.

DNA of the CDR3: TGTGCCAGCAGTTTTTCCGGGACAAAGGCCCAGTACTTC. This translates into CASSFSGTKAQYF. The rearrangement joins TRBV2 to TRBJ2-5; tentatively, D is TRBD1 (6 bases). Trimming took off 5 bases at V and 9 bases at J, with 16 bases between the two ends. The germline gives CDR1 SNHLY, CDR2 FYNNEI. The CDR3 is 13 residues long.

This chain links TRBV7-2 with TRBJ1-4, with 7 bases matching TRBD1. CDR3 length: 16 residues. The V segment lost 5 bases and the J segment 9 bases; nucleotides outside the gene matches: 15. CDR1 and CDR2 from the germline V gene are SGHTA and FQGNSA. For the CDR3, the DNA is TGTGCCAGCAGCCGTGACCCGACAGGGACGAGGCAAAAACTGTTTTTT. It is translated as CASSRDPTGTRQKLFF.

This rearrangement joins TRBV24-1 to TRBJ1-1, with 8 bases lining up with TRBD1. The CDR3 sequence is 16 residues long. In germline, CDR1 is KGHDR, CDR2 SFDVKD. V lost 2 bases to trimming and J lost 7 bases; unmatched junction nucleotides: 11. CDR3 region: CATSDSGAGGRGEAFF. CDR3 sequence (DNA): TGTGCCACCAGTGATTCGGGAGCAGGGGGCAGGGGTGAAGCTTTCTTT.

J is TRBJ1-4 and V is TRBV11-3, with a tentative D call TRBD1 (5 bases). Trimming took 5 bases from V and 8 from J, leaving 27 bases between them. Germline CDR1 reads SGHNT; CDR2 reads YENEEA. CDR3 size: 18 residues. The CDR3 DNA sequence: TGTGCCAGCAGCCCGCGGGGGGTTCCGGGACTGCCGAGGGAAAAACTGTTTTTT. It encodes CASSPRGVPGLPREKLFF.

This clone was seen just once. The rearrangement links TRBV19 to TRBJ1-2; 10 bases are shared with TRBD1. The germline CDR1 and CDR2 sequences are LNHDA and SQIVND (reference sequence). V was clipped by 8 bases and J by 8 bases; unmatched bases: 5. The CDR3 extends over 12 amino acids. The CDR3, as DNA: TGTGCCAGTTCCGACAGGGGGCAAGGCTACACCTTC. Protein sequence: CASSDRGQGYTF.

The gene calls are TRBV6-6 and TRBJ2-3; TRBD2 agrees at 8 bases. The CDR3 consists of 14 residues. The J segment lost 3 bases and the V segment lost 4 bases, leaving 3 bases of the junction unmatched. The germline V gene has CDR1 MNHNY and CDR2 SVGAGI (reference sequence). In DNA form, the CDR3 reads TGTGCCAGCAGTTTCCAGCGGGAGACAGATACGCAGTATTTT. This sequence encodes CASSFQRETDTQYF.

The genes are TRBV7-9 and TRBJ2-3, with 12 positions matching TRBD2. CDR1 is SEHNR and CDR2 is FQNEAQ in the germline V gene (reference sequence). V gave up 5 bases and J gave up 0 bases; unmatched junction bases: 3. CDR3 size: 16 residues. CDR3 nucleotide sequence: TGTGCCAGCAGCCCTGGGACTAGCGGGAGCACAGATACGCAGTATTTT. This codes for CASSPGTSGSTDTQYF.

The chain is built from TRBV7-9 and TRBJ2-7, with D possibly matching TRBD1 (7 bases). Trimming removed 4 bases at V and 5 bases at J, with 24 bases between. CDR3 size: 17 residues. The germline gives CDR1 SEHNR, CDR2 FQNEAQ (reference sequence). CDR3 sequence reads: CASSYTNSWQGGHEQYF. CDR3 nucleotide sequence: TGTGCCAGCAGCTATACTAATAGCTGGCAGGGGGGCCACGAGCAGTACTTC.

This chain links TRBV15 with TRBJ2-3; no reliable D call. Trimming removed 0 bases from V and 5 bases from J, with 9 bases in between. CDR3 length equals 14 residues. Germline CDR1 reads LNHNV; CDR2 reads YYDKDF (reference sequence). The CDR3 bases are TGTGCCACCAGCAGAGATGCGTCGAGAGATACGCAGTATTTT. Translating gives CATSRDASRDTQYF. Based on the CDR3 plus reference TRBV15 and TRBJ2-3, the full variable domain is DAMVIQNPRYQVTQFGKPVTLSCSQTLNHNVMYWYQQKSSQAPKLLFHYYDKDFNNEADTPDNFQSRRPNTSFCFLDIRSPGLGDTAMYLCATSRDASRDTQYFGPGTRLTVL.

The gene calls are TRBV2 and TRBJ2-7; TRBD1 aligns across 7 bases. The CDR3 spans 14 residues. V trimming: 6 bases; J trimming: 4 bases; junction bases outside the gene matches: 9. The germline V gene encodes CDR1 SNHLY and CDR2 FYNNEI. The DNA of the CDR3 is TGTGCCAGCAGGTTCCGGGACAGAACTTACGAGCAGTACTTC. It specifies CASRFRDRTYEQYF.

The chain has TRBV4-2 and TRBJ1-5, with D perhaps matching TRBD1 (6 bases). V dropped 3 bases and J dropped 7 bases, with 22 bases sitting between them. This CDR3 comprises 17 residues. Germline V gene lookup returns CDR1 LGHNA and CDR2 YNFKEQ. Written as DNA, the CDR3 is TGTGCCAGCAGCCAGGCCGGGGGGCAGTCGTCCTCCCAGCCCCAGCATTTT. Encoded protein: CASSQAGGQSSSQPQHF.

V usage is TRBV7-2 and J usage is TRBJ2-3; 12 bases fit TRBD2. Losses at the gene ends were 4 bases for V and 1 base for J; bases not matched to a gene: 0. The length of the CDR3 is 15 residues. From germline, CDR1 is SGHTA and CDR2 FQGNSA. CDR3 sequence reads: CASSWTSGGTDTQYF. The DNA for the CDR3 is TGTGCCAGCAGCTGGACTAGCGGGGGCACAGATACGCAGTATTTT.

This clone has just one count. This chain joins TRBV5-1 and TRBJ2-2; 14 bases agree with TRBD2. The V segment lost 3 bases and the J segment 6 bases; nucleotides outside the gene matches: 4. Germline assignment: CDR1 SGHRS and CDR2 YFSETQ. The CDR3 is 16 amino acids. The CDR3 protein is CASSSRLAGGPGELFF. In DNA, the CDR3 is TGCGCCAGCAGCTCGCGACTAGCGGGAGGGCCCGGGGAGCTGTTTTTT.

V and J are TRBV9 and TRBJ1-2, with 7 nucleotides matching TRBD1. The J segment lost 8 bases and the V segment lost 0 bases, leaving 1 base of the junction unmatched. Germline V lookup: CDR1 SGDLS, CDR2 YYNGEE. There are 12 residues in the CDR3. This CDR3 is CASSVVGGGYTF. CDR3 in DNA: TGTGCCAGCAGCGTAGTAGGGGGCGGCTACACCTTC.

J is TRBJ2-2 and V is TRBV5-5; TRBD1 agrees at 12 bases. CDR1 is SGHKS, CDR2 YYEKEE, per germline (reference sequence). J lost 1 base, V lost 4 bases, and 8 bases had no gene match. The CDR3 has 18 residues. The CDR3 reads CASSGRDRGLLNTGELFF. The CDR3 nucleotides are TGTGCCAGCAGCGGCCGGGACAGGGGGCTATTGAACACCGGGGAGCTGTTTTTT.

This chain connects TRBV19 to TRBJ2-3; 12 positions match TRBD2. The CDR3 totals 17 residues. V was clipped by 7 bases and J by 2 bases; unmatched bases: 10. Germline V gene sequence: CDR1 LNHDA, CDR2 SQIVND (reference sequence). The CDR3 DNA reads TGTGCCAGTAAGAGAATGGGGACTAGCGGGTTCACAGATACGCAGTATTTT. Protein: CASKRMGTSGFTDTQYF.

The chain employs TRBV2 and TRBJ1-1; D gene ambiguous. V lost 8 bases and J lost 2, with 6 bases in between. The germline V gene has CDR1 SNHLY and CDR2 FYNNEI. The CDR3 extends over 11 amino acids. CDR3 bases: TGTGCCAGCGTAGAAAACACTGAAGCTTTCTTT. It codes for CASVENTEAFF.

The chain recombines TRBV28 with TRBJ2-7; D may be TRBD2 (6 bases). Germline V gene lookup returns CDR1 MDHEN and CDR2 SYDVKM. The V gene lost 4 bases and the J gene lost 2 bases, with 9 bases spanning the gap. The CDR3 covers 13 residues. For the CDR3, the DNA is TGTGCCAGCAGTTGGCCGGGGGCCTACGAGCAGTACTTC. Translated, it gives CASSWPGAYEQYF. Using reference TRBV28 and TRBJ2-7 for the parts outside the CDR3, the full variable domain is DVKVTQSSRYLVKRTGEKVFLECVQDMDHENMFWYRQDPGLGLRLIYFSYDVKMKEKGDIPEGYSVSREKKERFSLILESASTNQTSMYLCASSWPGAYEQYFGPGTRLTVT.